This TCR beta chain comes out of a study of blood T cell repertoires in COVID-19. About the study: The United States, Italy and Spain supplied acute and convalescent COVID-19 samples.

Germline V gives CDR1 KGHSH, CDR2 LQKENI. V lost 2 bases to trimming and J lost 0 bases, with 9 bases between them. The CDR3 is made up of 15 amino acids. Under the authors' procedure: From reference gene primer amplification, estimates of nucleated cell counts were derived. Method: immunoSEQ multiplex PCR; TCRdb's copy keeps in-frame clones and lacks some. That table supplies the V and J calls and clone size; D and trimming were determined from the DNA. Here the sample spans roughly 350,000 clones, about 92% being singletons. Specimen: PBMCs or T cells enriched from blood (not recorded which). This receptor was identified in a woman aged 25-40 years who had recovered from COVID-19. This sequence joins TRBV18 and TRBJ2-3; D possibly corresponds to TRBD1 (6 bases). CDR3 nucleotide sequence: TGTGCCAGCTCACCAACAGGGTTAAGCACAGATACGCAGTATTTT. Residues: CASSPTGLSTDTQYF.